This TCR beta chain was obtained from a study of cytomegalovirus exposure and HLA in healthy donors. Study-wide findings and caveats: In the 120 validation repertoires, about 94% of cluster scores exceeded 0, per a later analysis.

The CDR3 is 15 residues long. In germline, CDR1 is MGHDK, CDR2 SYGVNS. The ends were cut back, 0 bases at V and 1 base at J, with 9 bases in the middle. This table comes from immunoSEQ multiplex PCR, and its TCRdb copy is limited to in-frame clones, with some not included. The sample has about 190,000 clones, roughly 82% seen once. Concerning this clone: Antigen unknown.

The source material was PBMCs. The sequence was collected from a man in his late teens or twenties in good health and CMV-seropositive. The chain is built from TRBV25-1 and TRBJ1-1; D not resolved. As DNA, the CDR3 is TGTGCCAGCAGTGAATATGGAGGACCGAACACTGAAGCTTTCTTT. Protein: CASSEYGGPNTEAFF.